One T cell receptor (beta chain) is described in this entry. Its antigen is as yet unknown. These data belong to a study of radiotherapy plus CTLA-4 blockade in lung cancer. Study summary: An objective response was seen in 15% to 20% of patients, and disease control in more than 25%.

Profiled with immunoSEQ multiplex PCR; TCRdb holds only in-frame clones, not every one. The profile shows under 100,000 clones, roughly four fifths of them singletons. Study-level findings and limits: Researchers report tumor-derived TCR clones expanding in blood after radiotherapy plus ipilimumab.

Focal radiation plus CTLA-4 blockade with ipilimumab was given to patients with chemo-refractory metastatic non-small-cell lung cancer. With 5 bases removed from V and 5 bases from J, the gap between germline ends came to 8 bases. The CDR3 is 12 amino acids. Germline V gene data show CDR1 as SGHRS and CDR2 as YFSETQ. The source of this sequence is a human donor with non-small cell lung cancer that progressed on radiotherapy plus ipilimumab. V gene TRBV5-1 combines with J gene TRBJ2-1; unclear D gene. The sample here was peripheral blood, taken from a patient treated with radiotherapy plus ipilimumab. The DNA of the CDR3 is TGCGCCAGCAGAATAGCAGACAATGAGCAGTTCTTC. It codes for CASRIADNEQFF.